Listed below are T cell receptor beta chains from one sample, sequenced in a study of T cells after yellow fever vaccination. TCRdb ran MiXCR on the 5' RACE reads and lists one entry per CDR3 protein. Here the sample spans hundreds of thousands of distinct CDR3 sequences, roughly a sixth being singletons. This specimen was PBMCs, taken before the yellow fever booster vaccination. The receptors were sampled from a man between 18 and 35 years old who received the YFV17D yellow fever vaccine. Both conserved end residues are part of each CDR3. D genes are given only for firm matches. Part of the rows lack a size; the others show once, few, many or a class for expanded clones.

D gene,V gene,J gene,clone size,CDR3 protein,CDR3 DNA
NA,TRBV5-1,TRBJ2-2,NA,CASSPVGDLNTGELFF,TGCGCCAGCAGCCCCGTCGGGGACCTGAACACCGGGGAGCTGTTTTTT
NA,TRBV5-1,TRBJ2-4,NA,CASSLGDSHLAKNIQYF,TGCGCCAGCAGCTTGGGCGACAGTCATTTAGCCAAAAACATTCAGTACTTC
NA,TRBV7-2,TRBJ2-5,NA,CASSQRGTDVTETQYF,TGTGCCAGCAGCCAACGAGGAACCGATGTGACCGAGACCCAGTACTTC
NA,TRBV5-1,TRBJ1-2,NA,CASSAPDSRIGYTF,TGCGCCAGCAGCGCCCCGGACAGTAGGATTGGCTACACCTTC
TRBD1,TRBV11-1,TRBJ2-1,NA,CASSLAGTVTYNEQFF,TGTGCCAGCAGCTTAGCCGGGACAGTGACCTACAATGAGCAGTTCTTC
NA,TRBV7-2,TRBJ1-3,few,CASSLSAASGNTIYF,TGTGCCAGCAGCTTATCGGCGGCCTCTGGAAACACCATATATTTT
TRBD1,TRBV4-1,TRBJ1-1,few,CASSRPGQGPEAFF,TGCGCCAGCAGCCGACCGGGACAGGGACCTGAAGCTTTCTTT
NA,TRBV6-5,TRBJ1-3,few,CASSYGSGQQNTIYF,TGTGCCAGCAGTTACGGGTCAGGTCAACAAAACACCATATATTTT
TRBD1,TRBV18,TRBJ2-5,NA,CASSPQGQSQETQYF,TGTGCCAGCTCACCACAGGGACAGTCACAAGAGACCCAGTACTTC
TRBD1,TRBV5-1,TRBJ1-1,few,CASSLGPPAQGSEAFF,TGCGCCAGCAGCTTGGGGCCCCCCGCACAGGGGTCTGAAGCTTTCTTT
NA,TRBV3-1,TRBJ2-2,NA,CASWSRPTGELNF,TGTGCCAGCTGGTCTCGGCCCACCGGGGAGCTGAATTTT
TRBD1,TRBV6-5,TRBJ2-5,NA,CASRRIGTGSGETQYF,TGTGCCAGCAGGCGGATCGGGACAGGGAGCGGAGAGACCCAGTACTTC
TRBD2,TRBV20-1,TRBJ2-5,few,CSATTGTSGSPETQYF,TGCAGTGCTACCACCGGGACTAGCGGGAGCCCAGAGACCCAGTACTTC
NA,TRBV5-1,TRBJ1-1,NA,CASSPLGGGNTEAFF,TGCGCCAGCAGCCCCTTGGGAGGCGGGAACACTGAAGCTTTCTTT
NA,TRBV12-3/TRBV12-4,TRBJ1-1,few,CASRPPGGPLWAFF,TGTGCCAGCAGACCCCCAGGAGGGCCCCTGTGGGCTTTCTTT
NA,TRBV12-3/TRBV12-4,TRBJ2-1,NA,CASSLLERVYNEQFF,TGTGCCAGCAGTTTACTCGAGCGGGTTTACAATGAGCAGTTCTTC
TRBD1,TRBV18,TRBJ2-7,few,CASSPQGQGAYEQYF,TGTGCCAGCTCACCGCAAGGACAGGGGGCCTACGAGCAGTACTTC
TRBD2,TRBV3-1,TRBJ2-3,once,CASSRGLAVGADTQYF,TGTGCCAGCAGCCGCGGACTAGCGGTCGGTGCAGATACGCAGTATTTT
TRBD1,TRBV27,TRBJ1-6,NA,CASSIRGQVGSPLHF,TGTGCCAGCAGTATTAGGGGACAGGTTGGGTCACCCCTCCACTTT
TRBD2,TRBV4-2,TRBJ2-3,NA,CASSPGGNRADTQYF,TGTGCCAGCAGCCCGGGGGGAAATAGGGCAGATACGCAGTATTTT
NA,TRBV4-3,TRBJ2-1,NA,CASSQDSSGEQFF,TGCGCCAGCAGCCAAGATTCTTCAGGTGAGCAGTTCTTC
NA,TRBV10-3,TRBJ1-4,NA,CAISVSGPPGEKLFF,TGTGCCATCAGTGTGTCTGGCCCCCCGGGTGAAAAACTGTTTTTT
NA,TRBV29-1,TRBJ2-1,few,CSVEQSSYNEQFF,TGCAGCGTTGAACAGAGCTCCTACAATGAGCAGTTCTTC
NA,TRBV12-3/TRBV12-4,TRBJ2-6,NA,CASRNYSGANVLTF,TGTGCCAGCAGAAATTACTCTGGGGCCAACGTCCTGACTTTC
NA,TRBV29-1,TRBJ2-3,many,CSVEDGGSDTQYF,TGCAGCGTTGAAGATGGGGGCTCGGATACGCAGTATTTT
NA,TRBV6-5,TRBJ2-1,NA,CASSHFSGNEQFF,TGTGCCAGCAGTCATTTTTCGGGTAATGAGCAGTTCTTC
NA,TRBV20-1,TRBJ1-2,few,CSARAGGVGYTF,TGCAGTGCTAGAGCTGGCGGCGTGGGCTACACCTTC
NA,TRBV7-2,TRBJ1-2,NA,CASRSKGGLDYGYTF,TGTGCCAGCCGCTCTAAGGGGGGGCTGGACTATGGCTACACCTTC
NA,TRBV12-3/TRBV12-4,TRBJ1-3,few,CASSFWGLGNTIYF,TGTGCCAGCAGTTTTTGGGGTCTTGGAAACACCATATATTTT
NA,TRBV6-2/TRBV6-3,TRBJ2-4,few,CASSWVRGTPPGAKNIQYF,TGTGCCAGCAGTTGGGTCCGCGGGACCCCGCCCGGGGCCAAAAACATTCAGTACTTC
NA,TRBV20-1,TRBJ2-3,NA,CSARVGGFSTDTQYF,TGCAGTGCTAGAGTAGGAGGCTTTAGCACAGATACGCAGTATTTT
NA,TRBV5-1,TRBJ2-1,few,CASSSSRAGGGWSYNEQFF,TGCGCCAGCAGCTCCAGCAGGGCAGGGGGAGGTTGGTCCTACAATGAGCAGTTCTTC
NA,TRBV7-9,TRBJ1-2,many,CASSFGDNYGYTF,TGTGCCAGCAGCTTCGGGGATAACTATGGCTACACCTTC
TRBD1,TRBV28,TRBJ2-2,NA,CASNFRGRAGELFF,TGTGCCAGCAATTTCAGGGGGCGCGCCGGGGAGCTGTTTTTT
NA,TRBV4-3,TRBJ2-5,few,CASSQDYQETQYF,TGCGCCAGCAGCCAGGACTACCAAGAGACCCAGTACTTC
TRBD1,TRBV4-2,TRBJ1-1,few,CASSQRQGKLVNTEAFF,TGTGCCAGCAGCCAGCGACAGGGAAAATTGGTGAACACTGAAGCTTTCTTT
TRBD1,TRBV6-1,TRBJ1-5,NA,CASRNRDRDNQPQHF,TGTGCCAGCAGAAACCGGGACAGGGACAATCAGCCCCAGCATTTT
NA,TRBV20-1,TRBJ1-2,few,CSVGGAANYGYTF,TGCAGTGTGGGGGGGGCGGCTAACTATGGCTACACCTTC
TRBD2,TRBV27,TRBJ2-4,few,CASSFQGGDIQYF,TGTGCCAGCAGTTTCCAGGGAGGGGACATTCAGTACTTC
NA,TRBV3-1,TRBJ2-1,NA,CASSQELGTTPRGEQFF,TGTGCCAGCAGCCAAGAATTGGGGACAACCCCCCGGGGTGAGCAGTTCTTC
TRBD1,TRBV7-3,TRBJ2-7,NA,CASSPTGSNEQYF,TGTGCCAGCAGCCCGACAGGGAGTAACGAGCAGTACTTC